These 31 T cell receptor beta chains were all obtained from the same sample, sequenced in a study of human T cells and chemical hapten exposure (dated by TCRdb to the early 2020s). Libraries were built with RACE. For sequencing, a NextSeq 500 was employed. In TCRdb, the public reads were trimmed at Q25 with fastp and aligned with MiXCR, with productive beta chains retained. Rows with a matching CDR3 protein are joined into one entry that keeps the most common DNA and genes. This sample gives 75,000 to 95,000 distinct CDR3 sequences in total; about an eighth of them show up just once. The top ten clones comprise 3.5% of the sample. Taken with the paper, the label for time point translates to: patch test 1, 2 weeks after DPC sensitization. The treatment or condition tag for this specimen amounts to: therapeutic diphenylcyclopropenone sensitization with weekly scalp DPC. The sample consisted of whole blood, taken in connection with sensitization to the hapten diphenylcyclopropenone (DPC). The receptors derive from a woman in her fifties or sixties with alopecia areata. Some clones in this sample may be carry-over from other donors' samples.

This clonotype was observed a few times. For the CDR3, the DNA is TGTGCCAGCAGCATACCGGGACAGGGGGCGTCACCCCTCCACTTT. The encoded protein is CASSIPGQGASPLHF. The chain combines TRBV2 with TRBJ1-6; 12 nucleotides agree with TRBD1. Germline CDR1 is SNHLY and CDR2 is FYNNEI. CDR3 length: 15 amino acids. V trimming: 6 bases; J trimming: 10 bases; junction bases outside the gene matches: 7.

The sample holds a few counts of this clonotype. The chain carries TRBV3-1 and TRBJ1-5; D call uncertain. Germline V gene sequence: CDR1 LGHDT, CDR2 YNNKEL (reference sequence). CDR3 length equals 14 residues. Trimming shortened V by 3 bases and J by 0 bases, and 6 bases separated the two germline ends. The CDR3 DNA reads TGTGCCAGCAGCCAGGGCTATAGCAATCAGCCCCAGCATTTT. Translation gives CASSQGYSNQPQHF.

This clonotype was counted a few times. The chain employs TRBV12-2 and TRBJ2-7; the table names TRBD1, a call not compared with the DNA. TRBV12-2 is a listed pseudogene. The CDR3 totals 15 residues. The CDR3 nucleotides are TGTGCAAGTCGGTCCGGGACAGAGGACTCCTACGAGCAGTACTTC. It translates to CASRSGTEDSYEQYF.

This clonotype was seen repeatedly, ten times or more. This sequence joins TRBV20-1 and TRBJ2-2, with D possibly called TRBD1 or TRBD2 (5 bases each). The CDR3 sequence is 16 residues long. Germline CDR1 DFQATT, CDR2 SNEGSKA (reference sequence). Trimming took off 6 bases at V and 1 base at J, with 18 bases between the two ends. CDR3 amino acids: CSAIPGRRLNTGELFF. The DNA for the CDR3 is TGCAGTGCAATTCCGGGGCGGCGGCTGAACACCGGGGAGCTGTTTTTT.

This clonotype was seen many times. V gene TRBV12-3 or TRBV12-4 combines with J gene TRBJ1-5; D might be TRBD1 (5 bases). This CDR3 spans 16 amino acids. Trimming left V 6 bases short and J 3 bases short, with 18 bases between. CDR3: CASSPSGWDYNQPQHF. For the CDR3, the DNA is TGTGCCAGCAGCCCTAGTGGATGGGACTACAATCAGCCCCAGCATTTT.

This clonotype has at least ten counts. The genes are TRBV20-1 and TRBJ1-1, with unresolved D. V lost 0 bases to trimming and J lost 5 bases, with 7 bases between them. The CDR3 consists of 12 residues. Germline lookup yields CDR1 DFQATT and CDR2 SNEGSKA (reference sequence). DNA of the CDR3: TGCAGTGCTAGAGATGGGCGAACTGAAGCTTTCTTT. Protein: CSARDGRTEAFF.

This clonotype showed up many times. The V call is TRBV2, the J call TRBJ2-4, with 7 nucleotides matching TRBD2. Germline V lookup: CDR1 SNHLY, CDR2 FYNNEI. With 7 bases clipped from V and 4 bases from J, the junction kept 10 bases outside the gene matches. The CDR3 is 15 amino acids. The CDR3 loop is CASNRLASGKNIQYF. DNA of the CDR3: TGTGCCAGCAACCGACTGGCTAGCGGAAAAAACATTCAGTACTTC.

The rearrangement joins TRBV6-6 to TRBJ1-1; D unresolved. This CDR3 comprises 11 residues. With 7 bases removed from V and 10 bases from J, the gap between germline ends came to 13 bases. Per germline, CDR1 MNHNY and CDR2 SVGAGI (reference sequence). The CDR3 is CASNDREGAFF. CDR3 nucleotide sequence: TGTGCCAGCAACGATAGGGAGGGAGCTTTCTTT.

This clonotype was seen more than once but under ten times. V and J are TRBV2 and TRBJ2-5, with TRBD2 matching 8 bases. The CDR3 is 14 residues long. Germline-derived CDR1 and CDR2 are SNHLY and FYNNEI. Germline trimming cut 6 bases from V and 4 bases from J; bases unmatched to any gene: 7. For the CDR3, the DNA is TGTGCCAGCAGCCGGGCCGGACTAGCAGAGACCCAGTACTTC. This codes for CASSRAGLAETQYF. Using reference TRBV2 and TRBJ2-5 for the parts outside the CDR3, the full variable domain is EPEVTQTPSHQVTQMGQEVILRCVPISNHLYFYWYRQILGQKVEFLVSFYNNEISEKSEIFDDQFSVERPDGSNFTLKIRSTKLEDSAMYFCASSRAGLAETQYFGPGTRLLVL.

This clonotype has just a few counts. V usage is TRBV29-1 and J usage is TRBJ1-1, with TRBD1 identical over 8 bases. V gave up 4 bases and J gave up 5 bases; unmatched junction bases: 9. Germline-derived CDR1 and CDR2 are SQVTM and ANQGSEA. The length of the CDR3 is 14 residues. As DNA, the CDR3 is TGCAGCGTTGTCGTGGCAGGGGGCCGGACTGAAGCTTTCTTT. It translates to CSVVVAGGRTEAFF. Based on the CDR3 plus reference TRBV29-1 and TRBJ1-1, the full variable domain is SAVISQKPSRDICQRGTSLTIQCQVDSQVTMMFWYRQQPGQSLTLIATANQGSEATYESGFVIDKFPISRPNLTFSTLTVSNMSPEDSSIYLCSVVVAGGRTEAFFGQGTRLTVV.

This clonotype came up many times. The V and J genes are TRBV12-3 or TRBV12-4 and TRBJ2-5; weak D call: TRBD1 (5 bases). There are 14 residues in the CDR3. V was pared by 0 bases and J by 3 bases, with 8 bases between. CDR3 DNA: TGTGCCAGCAGTTTAGCCTCCAGGGAAGAGACCCAGTACTTC. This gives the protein CASSLASREETQYF.

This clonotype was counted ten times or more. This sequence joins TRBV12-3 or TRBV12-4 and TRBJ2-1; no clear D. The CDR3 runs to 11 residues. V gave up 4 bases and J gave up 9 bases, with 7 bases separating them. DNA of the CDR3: TGTGCCAGCAGTTCCTCTCCTGAGCAGTTCTTC. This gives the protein CASSSSPEQFF.

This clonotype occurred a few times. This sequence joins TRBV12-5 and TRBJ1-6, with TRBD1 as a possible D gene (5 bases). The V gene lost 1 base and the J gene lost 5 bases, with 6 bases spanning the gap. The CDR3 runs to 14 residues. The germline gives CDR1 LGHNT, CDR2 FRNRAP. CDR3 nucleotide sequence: TGTGCTAGTGGTTTGGGACAGCATAATTCACCCCTCCACTTT. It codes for CASGLGQHNSPLHF.

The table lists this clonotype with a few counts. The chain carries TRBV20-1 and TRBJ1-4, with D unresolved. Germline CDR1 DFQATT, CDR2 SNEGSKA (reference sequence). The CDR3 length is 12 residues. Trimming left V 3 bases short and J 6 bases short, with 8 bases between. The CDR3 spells CSARVRDEKLFF. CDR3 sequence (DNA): TGCAGTGCTAGGGTCCGGGATGAAAAACTGTTTTTT.

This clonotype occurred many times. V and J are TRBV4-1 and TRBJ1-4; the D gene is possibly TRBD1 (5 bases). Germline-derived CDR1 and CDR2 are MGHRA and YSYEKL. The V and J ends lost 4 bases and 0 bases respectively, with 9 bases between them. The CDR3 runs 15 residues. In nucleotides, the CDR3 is TGCGCCAGCAGCCCGGGACTTTCAACTAATGAAAAACTGTTTTTT. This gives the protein CASSPGLSTNEKLFF.

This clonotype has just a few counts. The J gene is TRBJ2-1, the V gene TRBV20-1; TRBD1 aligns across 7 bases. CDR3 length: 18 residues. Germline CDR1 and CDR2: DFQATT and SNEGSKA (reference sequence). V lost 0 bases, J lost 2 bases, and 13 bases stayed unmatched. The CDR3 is CSARDLVTPGGPYNEQFF. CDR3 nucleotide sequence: TGCAGTGCTAGAGATTTGGTCACCCCAGGGGGACCCTACAATGAGCAGTTCTTC.

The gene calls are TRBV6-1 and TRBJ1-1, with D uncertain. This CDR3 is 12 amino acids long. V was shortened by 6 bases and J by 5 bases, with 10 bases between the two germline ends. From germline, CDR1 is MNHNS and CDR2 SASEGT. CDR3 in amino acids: CASRARGTEAFF. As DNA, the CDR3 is TGTGCCAGCAGGGCTCGTGGGACTGAAGCTTTCTTT.

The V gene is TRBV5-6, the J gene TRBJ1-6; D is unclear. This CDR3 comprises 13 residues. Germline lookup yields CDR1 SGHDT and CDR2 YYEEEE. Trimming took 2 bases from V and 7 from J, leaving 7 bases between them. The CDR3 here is CASSFLENSPLHF. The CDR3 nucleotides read TGTGCCAGCAGCTTTCTGGAAAATTCACCCCTCCACTTT.

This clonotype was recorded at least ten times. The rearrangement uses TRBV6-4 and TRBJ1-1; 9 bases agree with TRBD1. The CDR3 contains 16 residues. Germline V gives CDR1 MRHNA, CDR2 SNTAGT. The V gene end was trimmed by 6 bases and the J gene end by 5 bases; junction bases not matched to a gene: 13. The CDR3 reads CASRGGTGLERTEAFF. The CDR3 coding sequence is TGTGCCAGCAGGGGAGGGACAGGGTTGGAAAGGACTGAAGCTTTCTTT.

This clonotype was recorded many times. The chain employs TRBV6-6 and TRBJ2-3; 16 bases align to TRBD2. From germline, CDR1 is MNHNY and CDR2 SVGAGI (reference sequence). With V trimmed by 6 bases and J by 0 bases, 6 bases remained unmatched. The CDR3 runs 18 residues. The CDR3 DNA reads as TGTGCCAGCAGCCAGGGACTAGCGGGGGGGTTGAGCACAGATACGCAGTATTTT. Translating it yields CASSQGLAGGLSTDTQYF.

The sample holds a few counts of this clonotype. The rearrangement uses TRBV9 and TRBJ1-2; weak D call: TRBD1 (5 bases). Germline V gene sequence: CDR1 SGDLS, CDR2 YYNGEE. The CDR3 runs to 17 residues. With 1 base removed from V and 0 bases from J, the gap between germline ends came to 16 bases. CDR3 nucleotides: TGTGCCAGCAGCGTAAGTCCTGGGGACGACGCTAACTATGGCTACACCTTC. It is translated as CASSVSPGDDANYGYTF.

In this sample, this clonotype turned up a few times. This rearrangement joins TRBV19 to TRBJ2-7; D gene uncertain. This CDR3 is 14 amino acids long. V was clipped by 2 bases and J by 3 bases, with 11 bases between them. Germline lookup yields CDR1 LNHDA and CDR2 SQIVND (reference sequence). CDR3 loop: CASSIWTDRYEQYF. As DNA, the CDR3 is TGTGCCAGTAGTATATGGACGGACCGCTACGAGCAGTACTTC.

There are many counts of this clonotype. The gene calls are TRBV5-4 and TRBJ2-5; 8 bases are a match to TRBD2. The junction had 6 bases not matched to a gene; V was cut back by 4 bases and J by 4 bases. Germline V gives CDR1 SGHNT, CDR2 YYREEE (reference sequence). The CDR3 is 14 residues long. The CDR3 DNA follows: TGTGCCAGCAGCCCCGGACTAGCAGGAGAGACCCAGTACTTC. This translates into CASSPGLAGETQYF.

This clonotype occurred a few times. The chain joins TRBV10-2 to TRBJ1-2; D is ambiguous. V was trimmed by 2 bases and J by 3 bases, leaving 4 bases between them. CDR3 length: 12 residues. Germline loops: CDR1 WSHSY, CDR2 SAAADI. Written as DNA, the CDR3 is TGCGCCAGCAGTGAGGCAGACTATGGCTACACCTTC. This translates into CASSEADYGYTF.

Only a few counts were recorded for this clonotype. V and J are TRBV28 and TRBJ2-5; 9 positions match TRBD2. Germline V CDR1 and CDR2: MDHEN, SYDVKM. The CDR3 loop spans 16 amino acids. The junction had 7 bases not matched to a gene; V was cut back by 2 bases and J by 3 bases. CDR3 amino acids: CASSLGTGLAEETQYF. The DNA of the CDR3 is TGTGCCAGCAGTTTAGGCACGGGACTAGCAGAAGAGACCCAGTACTTC.

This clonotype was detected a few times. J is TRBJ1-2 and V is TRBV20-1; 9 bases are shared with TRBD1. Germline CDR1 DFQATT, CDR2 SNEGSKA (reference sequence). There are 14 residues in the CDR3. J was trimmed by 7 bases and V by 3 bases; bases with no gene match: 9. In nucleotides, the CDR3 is TGCAGTGCTAGGACTTTGGGACAGGGTAGTGGCTACACCTTC. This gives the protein CSARTLGQGSGYTF.

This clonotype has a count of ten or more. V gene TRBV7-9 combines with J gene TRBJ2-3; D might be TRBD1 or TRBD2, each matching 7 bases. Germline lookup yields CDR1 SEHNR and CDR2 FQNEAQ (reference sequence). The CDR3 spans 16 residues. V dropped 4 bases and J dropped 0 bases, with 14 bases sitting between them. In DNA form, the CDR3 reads TGTGCCAGCAGCTGGGGAGCGGGACAGAGCACAGATACGCAGTATTTT. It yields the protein CASSWGAGQSTDTQYF.

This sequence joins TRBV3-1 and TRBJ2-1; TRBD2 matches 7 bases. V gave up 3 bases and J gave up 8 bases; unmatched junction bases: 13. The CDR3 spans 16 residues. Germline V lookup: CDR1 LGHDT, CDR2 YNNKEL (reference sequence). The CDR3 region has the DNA TGTGCCAGCAGCCATAACCCCGTCGGGACTAACGATGAGCAGTTCTTC. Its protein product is CASSHNPVGTNDEQFF.

CDR3 nucleotide sequence: TGTGCCAGCAGTGAGGACGATAGCTCTGGGGCCAACGTCCTGACTTTC. Its protein is CASSEDDSSGANVLTF. The chain has TRBV6-1 and TRBJ2-6; unclear D gene. Germline CDR1 reads MNHNS; CDR2 reads SASEGT. The CDR3 is made up of 16 amino acids. The germline V and J ends were trimmed by 3 bases and 0 bases, with 9 bases remaining between them.

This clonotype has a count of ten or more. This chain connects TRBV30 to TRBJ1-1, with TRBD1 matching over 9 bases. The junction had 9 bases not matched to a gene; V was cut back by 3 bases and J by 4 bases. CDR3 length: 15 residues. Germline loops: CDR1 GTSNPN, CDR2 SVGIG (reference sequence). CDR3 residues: CAWSRGDREGTEAFF. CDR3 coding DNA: TGTGCCTGGAGCCGGGGGGACAGGGAAGGCACTGAAGCTTTCTTT.

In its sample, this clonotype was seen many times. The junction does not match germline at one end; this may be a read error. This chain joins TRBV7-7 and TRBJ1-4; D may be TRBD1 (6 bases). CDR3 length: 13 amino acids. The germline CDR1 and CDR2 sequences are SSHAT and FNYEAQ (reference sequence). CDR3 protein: CASRGHPNEKLFF. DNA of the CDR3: TGTGCTAGCAGGGGACACCCGAATGAAAAACTGTTTTTT.